These 4 T cell receptor beta chains were all obtained from the same sample, sequenced in a study of cytomegalovirus exposure and HLA in healthy donors. The PCR employed 60 Vbeta primers together with 13 Jbeta primers. Profiling relied on immunoSEQ multiplex PCR, and the TCRdb table lists in-frame clones only, not all of them. This table holds around 200,000 clones, around 80% found once. The sequenced sample consisted of PBMCs. Receptors were obtained from a woman in her fifties or sixties in good health and CMV-seropositive.

This clone was counted a single time. V is TRBV19 and J is TRBJ2-1, with a possible D match to TRBD1 (5 bases). From germline, CDR1 is LNHDA and CDR2 SQIVND (reference sequence). V lost 5 bases and J lost 10, with 12 bases in between. There are 12 residues in the CDR3. This CDR3 reads CASSSRVNEQFF. The CDR3 DNA is TGTGCCAGTAGTTCCAGGGTGAACGAGCAGTTCTTC.

This chain links TRBV4-2 with TRBJ1-3; D is unresolved. Germline V gene lookup returns CDR1 LGHNA and CDR2 YNFKEQ. The CDR3 loop spans 13 amino acids. With 3 bases removed from V and 3 bases from J, the gap between germline ends came to 6 bases. The CDR3 is CASSQGGGNTIYF. The CDR3, as DNA: TGTGCCAGCAGCCAGGGAGGTGGAAACACCATATATTTT.

This clone was seen a handful of times. This sequence joins TRBV30 and TRBJ1-5, with TRBD1 as a possible D gene (6 bases). Germline V lookup: CDR1 GTSNPN, CDR2 SVGIG (reference sequence). There are 15 residues in the CDR3. Between the trimmed V and J ends, which lost 0 bases and 3 bases, there was a span of 12 bases. This chain's CDR3 is CAWSVDGQHNQPQHF. The CDR3 DNA is TGTGCCTGGAGTGTAGATGGACAGCACAATCAGCCCCAGCATTTT.

The chain recombines TRBV19 with TRBJ1-5; no clear D gene. The CDR3 is 15 amino acids. Deletions cut 7 bases from V and 2 bases from J, with 15 bases between. CDR1 is LNHDA and CDR2 is SQIVND in the germline V gene (reference sequence). In DNA form, the CDR3 reads TGTGCCAGTACCCCGGGCTTCGGGGGCAATCAGCCCCAGCATTTT. Residues: CASTPGFGGNQPQHF.